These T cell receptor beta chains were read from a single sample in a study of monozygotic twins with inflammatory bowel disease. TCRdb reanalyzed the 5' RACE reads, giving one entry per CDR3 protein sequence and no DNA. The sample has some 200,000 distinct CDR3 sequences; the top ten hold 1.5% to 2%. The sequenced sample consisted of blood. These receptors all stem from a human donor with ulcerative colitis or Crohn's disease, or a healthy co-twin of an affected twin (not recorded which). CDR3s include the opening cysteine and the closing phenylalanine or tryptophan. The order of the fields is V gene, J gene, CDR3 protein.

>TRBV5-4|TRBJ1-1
CASSLQRGSAEAFF
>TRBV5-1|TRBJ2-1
CASSLSGTSGLYNEQFF
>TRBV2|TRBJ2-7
CASSQGVAEEQYF
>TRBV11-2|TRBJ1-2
CASSSPGRRNYGYTF
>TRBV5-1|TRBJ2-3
CASSFPINMDRGFKDTQYF
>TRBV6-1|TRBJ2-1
CASSEIRDRGEQFF
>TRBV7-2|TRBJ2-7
CASSLAGTSGYSSYEQYF
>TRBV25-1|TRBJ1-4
CASSPGTVGEKLFF
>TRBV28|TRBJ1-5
CASSSGQENQPQHF
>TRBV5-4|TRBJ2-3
CASSSSSGGGDTQYF
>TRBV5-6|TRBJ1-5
CASSGGTGASNQPQHF
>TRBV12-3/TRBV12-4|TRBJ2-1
CASSNSGGHPYNEQFF
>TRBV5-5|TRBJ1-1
CASSHRTANTEAFF
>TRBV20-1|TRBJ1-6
CSARSPGGSNSPLHF
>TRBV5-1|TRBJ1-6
CASSRQGLWDSPLHF
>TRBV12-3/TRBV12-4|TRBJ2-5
CASSWGQGVGETQYF
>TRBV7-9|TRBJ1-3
CASSPWGTGKLHTIYF
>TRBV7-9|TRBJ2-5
CASSPWDTAGTQYF
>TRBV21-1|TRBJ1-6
CASSKEKGLNSPLHF
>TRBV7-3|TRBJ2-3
CASSPRGAGGTDTQYF
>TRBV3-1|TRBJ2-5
CASSLIGIQETQYF
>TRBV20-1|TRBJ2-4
CSAAGQVLDIQYF
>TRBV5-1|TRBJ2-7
CASSLGQGAETYEQYF
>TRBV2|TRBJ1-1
CASSEAGDGNTEAFF
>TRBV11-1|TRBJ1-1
CASNLGVRRDTEAFF
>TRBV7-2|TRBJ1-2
CASSTGVGTGFGYTF
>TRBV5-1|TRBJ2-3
CASSLIAGAADTQYF
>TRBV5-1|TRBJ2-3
CASSRGPTLTSGDPDTQYF
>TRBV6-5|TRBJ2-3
CASSYSGGLRSTDTQYF
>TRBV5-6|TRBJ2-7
CASTLGPSSYEQYF
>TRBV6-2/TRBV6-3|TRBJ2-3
CASSYRRGGTDTQYF
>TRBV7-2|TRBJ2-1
CASSLSPFRANEQFF
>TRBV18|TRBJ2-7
CASSRTGLEGYEQYF
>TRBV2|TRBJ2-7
CASSDESKEYF
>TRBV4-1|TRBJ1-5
CASSQVTSGTQPQHF
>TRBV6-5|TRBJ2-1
CASSSRGVSYNEQFF
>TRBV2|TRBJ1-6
CASSWTEGPLHF
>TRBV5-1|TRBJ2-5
CASSDQETQYF
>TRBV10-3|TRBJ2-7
CASSVTGGIYEQYF
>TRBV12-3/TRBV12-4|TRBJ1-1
CASSVLTEAFF
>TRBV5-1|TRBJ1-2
CASSFRLRYGYTF
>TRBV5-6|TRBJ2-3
CASSLGRGSDTQYF
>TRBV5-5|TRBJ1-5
CASSWQVNQPQHF
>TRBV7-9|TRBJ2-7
CASSLVGGDRVEQYF
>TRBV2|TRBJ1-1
CASSVRGENTEAFF
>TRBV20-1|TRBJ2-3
CSARTGGAARTDTQYF
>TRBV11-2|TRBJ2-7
CASSPMAGRFEQYF
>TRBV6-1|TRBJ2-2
CASSEVNTGELFF
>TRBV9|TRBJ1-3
CASSVSDPSSGNTIYF
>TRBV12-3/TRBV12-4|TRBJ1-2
CASSLALTRAFGYTF
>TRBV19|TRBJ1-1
CASKSNDGDTEAFF
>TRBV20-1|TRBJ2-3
CSAIEVGSTDTQYF
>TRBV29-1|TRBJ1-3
CSVEEGGTPGGNTIYF